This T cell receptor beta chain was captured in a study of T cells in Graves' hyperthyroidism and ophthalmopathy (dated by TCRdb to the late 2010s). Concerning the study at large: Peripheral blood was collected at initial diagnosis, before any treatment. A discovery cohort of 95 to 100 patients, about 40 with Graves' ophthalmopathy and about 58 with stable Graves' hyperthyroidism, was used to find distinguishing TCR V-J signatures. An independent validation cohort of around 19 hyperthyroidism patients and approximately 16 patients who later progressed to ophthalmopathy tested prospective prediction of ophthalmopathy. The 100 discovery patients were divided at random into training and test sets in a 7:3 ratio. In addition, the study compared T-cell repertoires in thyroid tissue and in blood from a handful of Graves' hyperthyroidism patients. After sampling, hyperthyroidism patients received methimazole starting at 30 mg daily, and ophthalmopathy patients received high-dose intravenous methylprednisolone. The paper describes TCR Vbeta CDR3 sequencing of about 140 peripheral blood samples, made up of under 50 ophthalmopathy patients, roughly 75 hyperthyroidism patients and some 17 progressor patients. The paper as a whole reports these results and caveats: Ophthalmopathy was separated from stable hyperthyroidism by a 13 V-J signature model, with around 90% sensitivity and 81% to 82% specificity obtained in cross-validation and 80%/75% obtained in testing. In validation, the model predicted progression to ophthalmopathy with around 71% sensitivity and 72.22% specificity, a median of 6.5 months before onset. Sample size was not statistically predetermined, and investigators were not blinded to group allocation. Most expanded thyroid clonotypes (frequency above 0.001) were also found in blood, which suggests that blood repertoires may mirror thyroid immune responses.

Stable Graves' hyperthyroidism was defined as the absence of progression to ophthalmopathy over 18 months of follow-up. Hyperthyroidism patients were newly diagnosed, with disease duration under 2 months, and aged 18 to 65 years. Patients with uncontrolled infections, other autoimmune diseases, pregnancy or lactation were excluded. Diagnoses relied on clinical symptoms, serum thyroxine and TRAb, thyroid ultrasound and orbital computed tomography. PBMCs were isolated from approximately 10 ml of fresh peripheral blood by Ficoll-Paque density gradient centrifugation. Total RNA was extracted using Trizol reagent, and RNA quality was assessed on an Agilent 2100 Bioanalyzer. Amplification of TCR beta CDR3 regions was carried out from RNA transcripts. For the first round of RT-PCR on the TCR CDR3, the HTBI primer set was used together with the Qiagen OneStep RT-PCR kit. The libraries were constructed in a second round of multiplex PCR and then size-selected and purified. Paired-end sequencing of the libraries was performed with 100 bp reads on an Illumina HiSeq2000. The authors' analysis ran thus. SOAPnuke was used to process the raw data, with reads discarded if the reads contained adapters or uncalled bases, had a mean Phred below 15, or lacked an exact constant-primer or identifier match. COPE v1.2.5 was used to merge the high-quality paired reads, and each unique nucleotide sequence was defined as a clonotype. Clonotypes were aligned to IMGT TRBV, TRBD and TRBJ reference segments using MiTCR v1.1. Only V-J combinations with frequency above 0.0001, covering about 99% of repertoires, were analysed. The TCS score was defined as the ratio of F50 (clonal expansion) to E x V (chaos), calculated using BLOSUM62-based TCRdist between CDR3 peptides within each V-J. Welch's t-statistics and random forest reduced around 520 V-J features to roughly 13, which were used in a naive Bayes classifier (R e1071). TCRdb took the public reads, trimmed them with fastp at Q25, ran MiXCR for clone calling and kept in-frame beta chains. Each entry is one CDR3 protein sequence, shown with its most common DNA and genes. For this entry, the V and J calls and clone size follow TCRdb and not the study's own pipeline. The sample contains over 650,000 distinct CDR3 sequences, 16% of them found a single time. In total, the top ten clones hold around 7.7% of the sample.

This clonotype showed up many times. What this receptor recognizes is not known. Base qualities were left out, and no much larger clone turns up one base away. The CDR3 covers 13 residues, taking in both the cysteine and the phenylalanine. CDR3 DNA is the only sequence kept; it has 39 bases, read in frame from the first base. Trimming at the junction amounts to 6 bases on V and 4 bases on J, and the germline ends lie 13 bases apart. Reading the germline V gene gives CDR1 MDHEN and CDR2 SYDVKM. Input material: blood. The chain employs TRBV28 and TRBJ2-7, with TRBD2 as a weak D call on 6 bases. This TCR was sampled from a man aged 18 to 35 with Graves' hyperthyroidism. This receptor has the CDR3 CASSGTPAYEQYF. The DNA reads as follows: TGTGCCAGCAGCGGGACTCCCGCTTACGAGCAGTACTTC.